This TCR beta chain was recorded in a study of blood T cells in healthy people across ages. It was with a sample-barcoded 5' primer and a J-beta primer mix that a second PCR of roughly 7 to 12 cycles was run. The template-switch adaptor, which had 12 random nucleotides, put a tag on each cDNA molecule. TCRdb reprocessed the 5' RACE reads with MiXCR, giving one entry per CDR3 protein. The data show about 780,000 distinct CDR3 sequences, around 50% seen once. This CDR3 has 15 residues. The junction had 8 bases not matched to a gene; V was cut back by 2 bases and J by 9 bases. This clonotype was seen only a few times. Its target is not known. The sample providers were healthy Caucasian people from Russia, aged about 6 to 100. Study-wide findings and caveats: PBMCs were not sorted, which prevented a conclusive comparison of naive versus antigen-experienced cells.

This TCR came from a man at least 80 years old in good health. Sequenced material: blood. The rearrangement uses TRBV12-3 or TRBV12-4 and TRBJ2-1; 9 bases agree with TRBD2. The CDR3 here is CASSLSGLAGIEQFF. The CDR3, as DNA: TGTGCCAGCAGTTTATCCGGGCTAGCGGGGATTGAGCAGTTCTTC.